The present T cell receptor beta chain was sequenced within a study of cytomegalovirus exposure and HLA in healthy donors. V lost 1 base to trimming and J lost 8 bases, with 12 bases between them. Germline values: CDR1 SGHNT, CDR2 YENEEA. The CDR3 is 14 amino acids. Separate from the roughly 720-subject first cohort, the roughly 110-subject validation cohort was the one that the donors belonged to. Study results and limitations: High specificity and sensitivity for cytomegalovirus status were reported for the classifier. Subsequent analysis found a tendency for first-cohort TCR clusters to co-occur within the 95 to 150 validation repertoires.

With regard to this clone: Its antigen remains unidentified.

Only in-frame clones appear in the TCRdb table, and some are missing; sequencing was by immunoSEQ multiplex PCR. Of around 300,000 clones in the sample, roughly 85% are singletons; the top ten hold 1%. The TCR sequence derives from a woman between 18 and 29 years old in good health and CMV-seronegative. The sample taken for sequencing was PBMCs. This chain uses TRBV11-3 with TRBJ1-3; D is uncertain. The DNA of the CDR3 is TGTGCCAGCAGCTTAGGGACTCGCTGGGACACCATATATTTT. Amino acids: CASSLGTRWDTIYF.